This is a list of T cell receptor beta chains from one sample in a study of T cells expressing NK-cell markers. TCRdb reworked the 5' RACE reads into one entry per CDR3 protein, no DNA. The listing contains some 600,000 distinct CDR3 sequences. The material sequenced was blood T cells: a sorted CD56 or NKG2C T cell subset, CD4+ or CD8+ T cells, or bulk PBMC T cells (not recorded which). These receptors all stem from a man between 18 and 35 years old in good health. CDR3s include the opening cysteine and the closing phenylalanine or tryptophan.

TRBJ2-1 TRBV7-6 CASTPGEGWNEQFF
TRBJ2-1 TRBV24-1 CATSDLKLAGADEQFF
TRBJ2-2 TRBV2 CASRGLAGEELFF
TRBJ2-1 TRBV15 CATSRGNSLGLDAYNEQFF
TRBJ2-1 TRBV9 CASSAEGQAYNEQFF
TRBJ1-4 TRBV20-1 CSARDRRQGYEKLFF
TRBJ1-6 TRBV20-1 CSARETGDSPLHF
TRBJ1-5 TRBV28 CASRLTGLGQPQHF
TRBJ1-1 TRBV6-5 CASSYSIFWTLNTEAFF
TRBJ1-5 TRBV5-6 CASSRNDRYQPQHF
TRBJ2-3 TRBV5-1 CASSSGLAGGDTQYF
TRBJ2-1 TRBV4-3 CASSQDRGMAYNEQFF
TRBJ2-3 TRBV27 CASSSRGPEDTQYF
TRBJ2-7 TRBV7-2 CASSLVDGTLEQYF
TRBJ2-7 TRBV5-1 CASSWASGRNEQYF
TRBJ2-3 TRBV7-8 CASSYYSTDTQYF
TRBJ2-3 TRBV7-8 CASSLSNSGSTDTQYF
TRBJ2-7 TRBV27 CASSLSGRRKYEQYF
TRBJ1-1 TRBV12-3/TRBV12-4 CASVASVNTEAFF
TRBJ1-1 TRBV27 CASSRTTGGTEAFF
TRBJ1-2 TRBV16 CASSTATVGHGYTF
TRBJ1-1 TRBV5-1 CASSLVAGENTEAFF
TRBJ2-1 TRBV5-1 CASSSTDRSSYNEQFF
TRBJ2-1 TRBV10-3 CAISETAQQFF
TRBJ2-2 TRBV20-1 CSASKPSAYRNTGELFF
TRBJ2-3 TRBV5-1 CASRTGVDTQYF
TRBJ2-1 TRBV5-1 CASSLLRQGSNEQFF
TRBJ1-2 TRBV7-9 CASSSVWSYGYTF
TRBJ1-2 TRBV5-1 CASSLRTGGGYTF
TRBJ2-5 TRBV5-6 CASSWAGTPGKGTQYF
TRBJ2-1 TRBV20-1 CSVGRQTSYNEQFF
TRBJ2-5 TRBV11-2 CASSLGALRSRQETQYF
TRBJ1-6 TRBV6-5 CASSYGTMDSPLHF
TRBJ2-1 TRBV12-3/TRBV12-4 CASSLEVREGGEQFF
TRBJ2-1 TRBV3-1 CASSQVRLKLRSYNEQFF
TRBJ2-3 TRBV20-1 CSAPALFGTDTQYF
TRBJ2-1 TRBV7-6 CASSLPGLAGGHNEQFF
TRBJ2-3 TRBV27 CASSLIGLAGGKALQYF
TRBJ2-3 TRBV27 CASSLSNREQYF
TRBJ2-5 TRBV3-1 CASSQDPGRGYETQYF
TRBJ1-1 TRBV7-3 CASSPQQGTTEAFF
TRBJ2-1 TRBV4-1 CASSPLGREGLGNEQFF
TRBJ2-1 TRBV6-4 CASSEVLGGEQFF
TRBJ1-3 TRBV20-1 CSARDRDFGNTIYF
TRBJ1-2 TRBV6-1 CASSQGLNYGYTF
TRBJ1-1 TRBV11-1 CASSPGQGHTEAFF
TRBJ2-7 TRBV28 CASSRMTSLYEQYF
TRBJ2-6 TRBV6-2/TRBV6-3 CASGPVHLSGANVLTF
TRBJ2-6 TRBV4-3 CASSHSAGQQSSGANVLTF
TRBJ2-1 TRBV9 CASSVVTSGNEQFF